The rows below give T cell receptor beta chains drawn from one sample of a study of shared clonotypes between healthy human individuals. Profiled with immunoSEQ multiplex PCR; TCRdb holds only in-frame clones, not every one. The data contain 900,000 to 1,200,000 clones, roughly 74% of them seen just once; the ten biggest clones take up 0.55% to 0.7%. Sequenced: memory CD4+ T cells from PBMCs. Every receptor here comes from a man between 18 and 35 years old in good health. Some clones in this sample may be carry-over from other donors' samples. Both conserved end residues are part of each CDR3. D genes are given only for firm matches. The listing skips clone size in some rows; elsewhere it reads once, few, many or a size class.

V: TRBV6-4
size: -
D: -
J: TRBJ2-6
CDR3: CASSEGAGANVLTF
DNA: TGTGCCAGCAGTGAGGGGGCTGGGGCCAACGTCCTGACTTTC

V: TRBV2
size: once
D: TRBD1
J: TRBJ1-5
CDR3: CASSATGGYQPQHF
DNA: TGTGCCAGCAGTGCGACAGGGGGCTATCAGCCCCAGCATTTT

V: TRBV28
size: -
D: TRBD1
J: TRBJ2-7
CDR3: CASSNSGTGRYEQYF
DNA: TGTGCCAGCAGTAATTCCGGGACAGGGCGCTACGAGCAGTACTTC

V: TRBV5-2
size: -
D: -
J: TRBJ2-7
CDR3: CASSLGPPTSGSGEQYF
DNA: TGTGCCAGCAGCTTAGGGCCGCCGACTAGCGGGAGTGGAGAGCAGTACTTC

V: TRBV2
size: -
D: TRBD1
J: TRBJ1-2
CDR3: CASSEAWGQGIYGYTF
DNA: TGTGCCAGCAGTGAAGCTTGGGGACAGGGAATCTATGGCTACACCTTC

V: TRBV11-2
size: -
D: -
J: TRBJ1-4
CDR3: CASSLDGAGGEKLFF
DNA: TGTGCCAGCAGCTTAGATGGAGCGGGGGGTGAAAAACTGTTTTTT

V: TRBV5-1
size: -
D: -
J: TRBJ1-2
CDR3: CASSSTSTYGYTF
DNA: TGCGCCAGCAGCTCAACTTCCACCTATGGCTACACCTTC

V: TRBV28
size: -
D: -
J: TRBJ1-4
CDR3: CASSLRGPANEKLFF
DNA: TGTGCCAGCAGTTTGCGGGGGCCCGCTAATGAAAAACTGTTTTTT

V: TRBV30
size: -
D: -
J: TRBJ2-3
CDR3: CAGLGTDTQYF
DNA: TGTGCCGGACTGGGCACAGATACGCAGTATTTT

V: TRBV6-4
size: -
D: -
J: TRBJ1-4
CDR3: CASSDSVLQNEKLFF
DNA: TGTGCCAGCAGTGACTCGGTGCTCCAAAATGAAAAACTGTTTTTT

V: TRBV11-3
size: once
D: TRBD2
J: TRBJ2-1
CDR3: CASSQGTSGSGRDEQFF
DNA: TGTGCCAGCAGCCAGGGGACTAGCGGGAGCGGTAGGGATGAGCAGTTCTTC

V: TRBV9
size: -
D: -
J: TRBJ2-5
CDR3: CASSVVGEGTQYF
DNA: TGTGCCAGCAGCGTAGTAGGGGAAGGGACCCAGTACTTC

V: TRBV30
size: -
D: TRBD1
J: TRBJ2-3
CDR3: CAWSRDRGDTQYF
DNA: TGTGCCTGGAGTCGGGACAGGGGGGATACGCAGTATTTT

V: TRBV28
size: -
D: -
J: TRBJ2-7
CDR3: CASSPGGTVYEQYF
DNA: TGTGCCAGCAGTCCGGGGGGGACAGTCTACGAGCAGTACTTC

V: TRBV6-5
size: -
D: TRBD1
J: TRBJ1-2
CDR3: CASSPGTGILYGYTF
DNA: TGTGCCAGCAGTCCCGGGACAGGGATCCTATATGGCTACACCTTC

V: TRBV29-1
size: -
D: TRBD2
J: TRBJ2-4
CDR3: CSAWTSGRSAKNIQYF
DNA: TGCAGCGCTTGGACTAGCGGGAGATCTGCCAAAAACATTCAGTACTTC

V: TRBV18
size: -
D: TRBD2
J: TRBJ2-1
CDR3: CASCFGGGAIYNEQFF
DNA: TGTGCCAGCTGTTTTGGGGGAGGGGCGATCTACAATGAGCAGTTCTTC

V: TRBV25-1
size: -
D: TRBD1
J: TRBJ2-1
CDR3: CASSASGTANEQFF
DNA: TGTGCCAGCAGTGCTTCCGGGACAGCCAATGAGCAGTTCTTC

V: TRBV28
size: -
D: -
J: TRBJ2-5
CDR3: CASSLYRQYQETQYF
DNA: TGTGCCAGCAGTTTGTATCGGCAGTATCAAGAGACCCAGTACTTC

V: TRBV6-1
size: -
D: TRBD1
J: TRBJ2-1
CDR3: CASSERLGILGTGYNEQFF
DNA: TGTGCCAGCAGTGAACGTCTGGGGATCCTCGGGACAGGTTACAATGAGCAGTTCTTC

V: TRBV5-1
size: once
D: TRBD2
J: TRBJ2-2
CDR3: CASRQTSGSTGELFF
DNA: TGCGCCAGCAGGCAGACTAGCGGGAGTACCGGGGAGCTGTTTTTT

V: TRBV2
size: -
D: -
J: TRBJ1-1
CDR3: CASRTGFTEAFF
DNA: TGTGCCAGCAGGACGGGTTTCACTGAAGCTTTCTTT

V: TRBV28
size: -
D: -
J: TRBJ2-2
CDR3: CASSLPGHITGELFF
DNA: TGTGCCAGCAGCCTACCGGGGCATATAACCGGGGAGCTGTTTTTT

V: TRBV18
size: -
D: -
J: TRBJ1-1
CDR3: CASSPSTSGEEAFF
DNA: TGTGCCAGCTCACCCTCTACGTCAGGGGAAGAAGCTTTCTTT

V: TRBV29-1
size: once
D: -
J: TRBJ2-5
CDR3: CSVDSGTQYF
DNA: TGCAGCGTTGATTCGGGGACCCAGTACTTC

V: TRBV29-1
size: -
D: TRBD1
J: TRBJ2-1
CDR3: CSVESTTGRNNEQFF
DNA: TGCAGCGTTGAATCGACGACAGGGCGCAACAATGAGCAGTTCTTC

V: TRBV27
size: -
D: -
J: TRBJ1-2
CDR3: CASSPIPGFGYTF
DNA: TGTGCCAGCAGTCCTATTCCAGGGTTCGGCTACACCTTC

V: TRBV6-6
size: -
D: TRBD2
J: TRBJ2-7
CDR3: CASQAGGPGYEQYF
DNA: TGTGCCAGCCAAGCGGGGGGGCCTGGCTACGAGCAGTACTTC

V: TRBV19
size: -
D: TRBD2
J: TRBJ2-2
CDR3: CATSSFSGRGTGELFF
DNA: TGTGCCACGAGCTCCTTTAGCGGGAGGGGCACCGGGGAGCTGTTTTTT

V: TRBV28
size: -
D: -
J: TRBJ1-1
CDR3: CASSLWENTEAFF
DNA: TGTGCCAGCAGTTTATGGGAAAACACTGAAGCTTTCTTT

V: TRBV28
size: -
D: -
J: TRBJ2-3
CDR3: CASSFDILGLHSTDTQYF
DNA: TGTGCCAGCAGTTTCGACATCTTGGGCTTACACAGCACAGATACGCAGTATTTT

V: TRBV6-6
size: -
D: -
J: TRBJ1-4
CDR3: CASSEPGKGDEKLFF
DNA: TGTGCCAGCAGTGAGCCAGGGAAAGGGGATGAAAAACTGTTTTTT

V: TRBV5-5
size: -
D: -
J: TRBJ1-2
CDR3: CASSPQGWTAYGYTF
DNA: TGTGCCAGCAGCCCGCAGGGGTGGACAGCCTATGGCTACACCTTC

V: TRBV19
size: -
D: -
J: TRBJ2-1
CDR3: CASNFYNEQFF
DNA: TGTGCCAGTAATTTCTACAATGAGCAGTTCTTC

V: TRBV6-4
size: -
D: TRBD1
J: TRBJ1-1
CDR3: CASSNPTGTVNTEAFF
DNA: TGTGCCAGCAGTAACCCGACAGGGACTGTGAACACTGAAGCTTTCTTT

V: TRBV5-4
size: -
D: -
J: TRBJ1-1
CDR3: CASSGKKGSEAFF
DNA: TGTGCCAGCAGCGGGAAAAAGGGAAGTGAAGCTTTCTTT

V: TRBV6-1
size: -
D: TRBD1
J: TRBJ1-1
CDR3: CASRGTGGIGEAFF
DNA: TGTGCCAGCAGGGGGACAGGGGGCATAGGTGAAGCTTTCTTT

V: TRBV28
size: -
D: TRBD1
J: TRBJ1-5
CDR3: CASSPRDRGISPQHF
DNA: TGTGCCAGCAGTCCCCGGGACAGGGGAATCAGTCCCCAGCATTTT

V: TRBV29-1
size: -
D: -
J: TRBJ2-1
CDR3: CSGKRPVDNEQFF
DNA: TGCAGCGGAAAGAGACCCGTGGACAATGAGCAGTTCTTC

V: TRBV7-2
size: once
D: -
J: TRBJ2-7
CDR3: CASSLVGASPRAYEQYF
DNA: TGTGCCAGCAGCTTAGTTGGTGCTAGTCCCCGGGCCTACGAGCAGTACTTC

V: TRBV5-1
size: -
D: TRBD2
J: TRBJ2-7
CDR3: CASSIQGGGSYEQYF
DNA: TGCGCCAGCAGCATACAAGGCGGCGGGAGTTACGAGCAGTACTTC

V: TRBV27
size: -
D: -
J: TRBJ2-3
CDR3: CASSSRTDWELIDTQYF
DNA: TGTGCCAGCAGTTCCCGGACTGACTGGGAATTGATAGATACGCAGTATTTT

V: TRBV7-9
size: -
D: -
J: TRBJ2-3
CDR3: CASSLRRGGDTQYF
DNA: TGTGCCAGCAGCTTGAGGCGGGGCGGAGATACGCAGTATTTT

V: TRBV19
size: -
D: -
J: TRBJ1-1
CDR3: CASSIDLMNTEAFF
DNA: TGTGCCAGTAGTATAGATCTTATGAACACTGAAGCTTTCTTT

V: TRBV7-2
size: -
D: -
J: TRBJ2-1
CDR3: CASSLSSISYNEQFF
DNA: TGTGCCAGCAGCTTATCTAGCATCTCCTACAATGAGCAGTTCTTC

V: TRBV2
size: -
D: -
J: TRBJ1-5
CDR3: CASSEGLRGASNQPQHF
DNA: TGTGCCAGCAGTGAAGGGCTTCGGGGGGCTAGCAATCAGCCCCAGCATTTT

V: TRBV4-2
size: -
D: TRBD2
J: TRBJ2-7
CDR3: CASSQELAGSYEQYF
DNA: TGTGCCAGCAGCCAAGAACTAGCGGGCTCCTACGAGCAGTACTTC

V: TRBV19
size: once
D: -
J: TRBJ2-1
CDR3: CASSIFPGDFYNERFF
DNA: TGTGCCAGTAGCATTTTCCCGGGAGACTTTTACAATGAGCGGTTCTTC

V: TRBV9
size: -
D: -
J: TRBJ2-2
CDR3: CASSARQRANTGELFF
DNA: TGTGCCAGCAGCGCCCGACAGCGAGCGAACACCGGGGAGCTGTTTTTT

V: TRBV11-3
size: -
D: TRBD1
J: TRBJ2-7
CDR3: CASSKGGSSYEQYF
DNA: TGTGCCAGCAGCAAAGGGGGCAGCTCCTACGAGCAGTACTTC

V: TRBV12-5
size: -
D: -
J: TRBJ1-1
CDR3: CASARDTVNTEAFF
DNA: TGTGCTAGTGCTCGGGACACTGTGAACACTGAAGCTTTCTTT

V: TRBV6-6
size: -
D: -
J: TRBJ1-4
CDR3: CASRQQQVTTNEKLFF
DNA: TGTGCCAGCAGACAACAGCAAGTCACAACTAATGAAAAACTGTTTTTT

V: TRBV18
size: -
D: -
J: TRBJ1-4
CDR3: CASKRDLNEKLFF
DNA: TGTGCCAGCAAACGGGACCTGAATGAAAAACTGTTTTTT

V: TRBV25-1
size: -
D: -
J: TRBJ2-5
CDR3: CASSGLKPGADSRTQYF
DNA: TGTGCCAGCAGTGGACTAAAACCGGGCGCTGATTCACGGACCCAGTACTTC

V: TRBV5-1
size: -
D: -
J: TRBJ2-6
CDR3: CASSQLTGVTGANVLTF
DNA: TGCGCCAGCAGCCAACTGACAGGAGTCACTGGGGCCAACGTCCTGACTTTC

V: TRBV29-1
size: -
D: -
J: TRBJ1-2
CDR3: CSVEDRGPFYGYTF
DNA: TGCAGCGTTGAAGATCGCGGACCGTTCTATGGCTACACCTTC

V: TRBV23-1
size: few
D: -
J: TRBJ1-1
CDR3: CASNYPEGSTEAFF
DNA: TGCGCCAGCAATTACCCGGAAGGGAGCACTGAAGCTTTCTTT

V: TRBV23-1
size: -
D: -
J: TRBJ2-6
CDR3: CAIPGPKGSGANVLTF
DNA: TGCGCCATCCCGGGACCCAAGGGCTCTGGGGCCAACGTCCTGACTTTC

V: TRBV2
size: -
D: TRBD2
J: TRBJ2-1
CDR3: CATQPGLAGRNEQFF
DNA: TGTGCCACCCAACCGGGACTAGCGGGACGCAATGAGCAGTTCTTC